The 29 T cell receptor beta chains presented below share a single source sample, sequenced in a study of T cell responses to AZD1222 COVID-19 vaccine. This table comes from immunoSEQ multiplex PCR, and its TCRdb copy is limited to in-frame clones, with some not included. The repertoire consists of around 190,000 clones, with around 94% occurring once and the leading ten covering 1% to 1.5%. Sequences were derived from peripheral blood, sampled on day 0 of AZD1222 vaccination. These receptors were obtained from an adult in good health.

The chain recombines TRBV10-3 with TRBJ1-4, with D possibly being TRBD1 (6 bases). V gave up 0 bases and J gave up 4 bases, with 9 bases separating them. Germline assignment: CDR1 ENHRY and CDR2 SYGVKD. This CDR3 comprises 15 residues. The CDR3 region is CAISESGQRNEKLFF. The CDR3 DNA follows: TGTGCCATCAGTGAGTCCGGACAGCGTAATGAAAAACTGTTTTTT.

The rearrangement uses TRBV7-9 and TRBJ1-2, with 8 bases fitting TRBD1. CDR1 SEHNR and CDR2 FQNEAQ come from the germline V gene (reference sequence). Trimming removed 6 bases from V and 3 bases from J; junction bases left unmatched: 6. The CDR3 covers 14 residues. The CDR3 region is CASSNRGSDYGYTF. The CDR3 coding sequence is TGTGCCAGCAGTAACAGGGGGTCCGACTATGGCTACACCTTC.

This clone was picked up one time. The chain has TRBV5-1 and TRBJ1-1; no reliable D call. V was cut by 6 bases and J by 4 bases, with 13 bases left in between. The CDR3 is 13 amino acids. Germline V gene lookup returns CDR1 SGHRS and CDR2 YFSETQ. CDR3 region: CASKVTQLTEAFF. CDR3 sequence (DNA): TGCGCCAGCAAGGTGACACAACTCACTGAAGCTTTCTTT.

The chain carries TRBV3-1 (or the pseudogene TRBV3-2) and TRBJ2-3, with no clear D. CDR1 is LGHDT and CDR2 is YNNKEL in the germline V gene (reference sequence). CDR3 length: 13 residues. Trimming took off 2 bases at V and 6 bases at J, with 9 bases between the two ends. CDR3 loop: CASSQQPSDTQYF. The CDR3 DNA reads as TGTGCCAGCAGCCAACAACCTAGTGATACGCAGTATTTT.

J is TRBJ1-5 and V is TRBV7-9; D is perhaps TRBD1 (5 bases). Trimming pared 5 bases from V and 8 bases from J, leaving 16 bases between. From germline, CDR1 is SEHNR and CDR2 FQNEAQ (reference sequence). This CDR3 spans 14 amino acids. CDR3 in DNA: TGTGCCAGCAGCCTGGGACGGCCCCGTGAGCCCCAGCATTTT. It translates to CASSLGRPREPQHF.

The V and J genes are TRBV11-2 and TRBJ2-7; D may be TRBD1 (6 bases). The CDR3 has 14 amino acids. Germline V CDR1 and CDR2: SGHAT, FQNNGV. Trimming pared 8 bases from V and 3 bases from J, leaving 17 bases between. The CDR3 reads CASGTSTGFYEQYF. For the CDR3, the DNA is TGTGCCAGCGGAACCTCAACAGGGTTCTACGAGCAGTACTTC.

CDR3 sequence (DNA): TGTGCCAGCAGCTTAGTGGGGCAACATACAGATACGCAGTATTTT. It translates to CASSLVGQHTDTQYF. V gene TRBV7-9 combines with J gene TRBJ2-3; maybe TRBD1 (5 bases). Germline-derived CDR1 and CDR2 are SEHNR and FQNEAQ (reference sequence). The CDR3 covers 15 residues. V shed 1 base and J shed 3 bases, with 11 bases lying between them.

The V call is TRBV7-9, the J call TRBJ1-6, with D unclear. The V and J ends lost 1 base and 9 bases respectively, with 16 bases between them. Germline loops: CDR1 SEHNR, CDR2 FQNEAQ (reference sequence). This CDR3 has 16 residues. The CDR3 here is CASSLDFTGLGSPLHF. CDR3 DNA sequence: TGTGCCAGCAGCTTAGACTTTACCGGGCTAGGTTCACCCCTCCACTTT. Supplemented by reference TRBV7-9 and TRBJ1-6, the full variable domain reads DTGVSQNPRHKITKRGQNVTFRCDPISEHNRLYWYRQTLGQGPEFLTYFQNEAQLEKSRLLSDRFSAERPKGSFSTLEIQRTEQGDSAMYLCASSLDFTGLGSPLHFGNGTRLTVT.

The V call is TRBV6-5, the J call TRBJ1-2; unclear D gene. The CDR3 sequence is 12 residues long. Per the germline V gene, CDR1 is MNHEY and CDR2 is SVGAGI. The ends were cut back, 7 bases at V and 8 bases at J, with 14 bases in the middle. The CDR3 reads CASTQFGRGYTF. CDR3 nucleotides: TGTGCCAGCACGCAATTCGGCCGAGGCTACACCTTC.

This chain connects TRBV24-1 to TRBJ2-1; D ambiguous. This CDR3 is 15 amino acids long. Germline V gene lookup returns CDR1 KGHDR and CDR2 SFDVKD. Trimming pared 7 bases from V and 0 bases from J, leaving 12 bases between. CDR3: CATRNGPGSYNEQFF. In nucleotides, the CDR3 is TGTGCCACCAGAAATGGGCCAGGCTCCTACAATGAGCAGTTCTTC.

CDR3 sequence reads: CASSNGQEEETQYF. In nucleotides, the CDR3 is TGTGCCAGCAGCAACGGACAGGAGGAAGAGACCCAGTACTTC. The V gene is TRBV21-1, the J gene TRBJ2-5; the table's D call, TRBD1, has no DNA check behind it. TRBV21-1 is given as a pseudogene. CDR3 length equals 14 residues.

V is TRBV5-6 and J is TRBJ2-1; 8 bases match TRBD2. The CDR3 has 14 amino acids. The germline V gene encodes CDR1 SGHDT and CDR2 YYEEEE. V dropped 4 bases and J dropped 4; count of bases not matched to a gene: 4. For the CDR3, the DNA is TGTGCCAGCAGCAAGCGGGGGTATTACAATGAGCAGTTCTTC. It specifies CASSKRGYYNEQFF.

The chain recombines TRBV24-1 with TRBJ1-2, with D perhaps TRBD1 (6 bases). V lost 5 bases, J lost 6 bases, and 12 bases lay in between. This CDR3 contains 13 residues. Germline V gives CDR1 KGHDR, CDR2 SFDVKD. The CDR3 region is CATSARGTDGYTF. In nucleotides, the CDR3 is TGTGCCACCAGTGCCAGGGGTACGGATGGCTACACCTTC.

This clone appeared once. This chain links TRBV9 with TRBJ2-7, with TRBD2 matching over 9 bases. This CDR3 is 16 amino acids long. V trimming: 4 bases; J trimming: 0 bases; junction bases outside the gene matches: 8. Germline assignment: CDR1 SGDLS and CDR2 YYNGEE. The CDR3 sequence is CASSRSGGSSSYEQYF. In DNA form, the CDR3 reads TGTGCCAGCAGCCGGAGCGGGGGGTCCAGCTCCTACGAGCAGTACTTC.

The CDR3 sequence: CASSPDRNTGELFF. The CDR3 DNA sequence: TGTGCCAGCAGCCCGGACAGGAACACCGGGGAGCTGTTTTTT. V gene TRBV7-2 combines with J gene TRBJ2-2, with D perhaps TRBD1 (6 bases). Germline V gene lookup returns CDR1 SGHTA and CDR2 FQGNSA. The CDR3 length is 14 residues. V was pared by 5 bases and J by 1 base, with 8 bases between.

This chain joins TRBV5-1 and TRBJ1-1; TRBD1 might be the D (6 bases). V was shortened by 4 bases and J by 3 bases, with 13 bases between the two germline ends. The CDR3 is made up of 14 amino acids. Germline loops: CDR1 SGHRS, CDR2 YFSETQ. The CDR3 coding sequence is TGCGCCAGCAGCCTGGACAGTACCCACACTGAAGCTTTCTTT. Protein: CASSLDSTHTEAFF. The whole variable domain, remainder taken from reference TRBV5-1 and TRBJ1-1, is KAGVTQTPRYLIKTRGQQVTLSCSPISGHRSVSWYQQTPGQGLQFLFEYFSETQRNKGNFPGRFSGRQFSNSRSEMNVSTLELGDSALYLCASSLDSTHTEAFFGQGTRLTVV.

The chain joins TRBV20-1 to TRBJ2-7; D is possibly TRBD1 (5 bases). CDR1 DFQATT and CDR2 SNEGSKA come from the germline V gene (reference sequence). Trimming removed 6 bases at V and 5 bases at J, with 8 bases between. There are 10 residues in the CDR3. CDR3 protein: CSAVRDEQYF. The CDR3 region has the DNA TGCAGTGCCGTCAGGGACGAGCAGTACTTC.

The chain joins TRBV10-2 to TRBJ1-2; no clear D. V was trimmed by 4 bases and J by 2 bases, leaving 8 bases between them. This CDR3 contains 13 residues. Looked up from germline, CDR1 is WSHSY and CDR2 is SAAADI. CDR3: CASSVSGNYGYTF. The DNA for the CDR3 is TGCGCCAGCAGTGTTAGCGGCAACTATGGCTACACCTTC.

The chain is built from TRBV7-3 and TRBJ2-5; D not certain. The CDR3 sequence is 14 residues long. The ends were cut back, 0 bases at V and 5 bases at J, with 10 bases in the middle. The V gene's germline CDR1 is SGHTA and CDR2 FQGTGA. The CDR3 sequence: CASSLTPGRETQYF. The CDR3 coding sequence is TGTGCCAGCAGCTTAACCCCGGGTCGGGAGACCCAGTACTTC. The full variable domain, its missing parts supplied by reference TRBV7-3 and TRBJ2-5, is GAGVSQTPSNKVTEKGKYVELRCDPISGHTALYWYRQSLGQGPEFLIYFQGTGAADDSGLPNDRFFAVRPEGSVSTLKIQRTERGDSAVYLCASSLTPGRETQYFGPGTRLLVL.

The chain carries TRBV27 and TRBJ2-2, with 14 bases fitting TRBD2. With 5 bases clipped from V and 6 bases from J, the junction kept 2 bases outside the gene matches. Germline CDR1 and CDR2: MNHEY and SMNVEV (reference sequence). The CDR3 is 15 residues long. The CDR3 region is CASSQTSGGAGELFF. The CDR3, as DNA: TGTGCCAGCAGTCAGACTAGCGGGGGGGCCGGGGAGCTGTTTTTT.

The chain links TRBV7-2 to TRBJ2-1; the D is unclear. CDR3 length equals 14 residues. Germline lookup yields CDR1 SGHTA and CDR2 FQGNSA. Between the trimmed V and J ends, which lost 3 bases and 2 bases, there was a span of 8 bases. DNA for the CDR3: TGTGCCAGCAGCTTCGGGCCAGCCTACAATGAGCAGTTCTTC. Translation: CASSFGPAYNEQFF.

This clone was found a few times. This rearrangement joins TRBV5-6 to TRBJ1-5, with D perhaps matching TRBD1 (6 bases). CDR3 size: 18 residues. CDR1 is SGHDT, CDR2 YYEEEE, per germline. The ends were cut back, 4 bases at V and 0 bases at J, with 20 bases in the middle. The CDR3 DNA sequence: TGTGCCAGCAGCAAGACATACGGGGGCCGATATAGCAATCAGCCCCAGCATTTT. It codes for CASSKTYGGRYSNQPQHF.

The V and J genes are TRBV18 and TRBJ1-2; the D gene is possibly TRBD1 (6 bases). The germline gives CDR1 KGHSH, CDR2 LQKENI. This CDR3 region has 14 residues. V lost 6 bases to trimming and J lost 4 bases, with 15 bases between them. As DNA, the CDR3 is TGTGCCAGCTCCCGGGGGGGGCCGTCCTATGGCTACACCTTC. It is translated as CASSRGGPSYGYTF.

The gene calls are TRBV10-2 and TRBJ1-4; D gene uncertain. The V end was cut by 0 bases, the J end by 6 bases, with 11 bases between. Per germline, CDR1 WSHSY and CDR2 SAAADI. CDR3 length: 15 amino acids. The CDR3 reads CASSESVRTYEKLFF. As DNA, the CDR3 is TGCGCCAGCAGTGAGTCCGTGAGGACGTATGAAAAACTGTTTTTT.

The rearrangement joins TRBV28 to TRBJ1-1; D is unresolved. The V gene's germline CDR1 is MDHEN and CDR2 SYDVKM. V was pared by 7 bases and J by 0 bases, with 27 bases between. The CDR3 is made up of 19 amino acids. CDR3 amino acids: CASNLPLRSERYMNTEAFF. CDR3 sequence (DNA): TGTGCCAGCAACCTCCCCTTGAGGTCCGAACGCTACATGAACACTGAAGCTTTCTTT.

V usage is TRBV12-3 or TRBV12-4 and J usage is TRBJ1-2; no definite D call. The CDR3 runs to 13 residues. V lost 5 bases and J 4 bases, leaving 11 bases between the germline ends. The CDR3: CASSPTWGYGYTF. For the CDR3, the DNA is TGTGCCAGCAGTCCAACTTGGGGCTATGGCTACACCTTC.

V usage is TRBV18 and J usage is TRBJ1-1, with D possibly being TRBD1 (5 bases). V lost 5 bases and J 0 bases, leaving 10 bases between the germline ends. The germline CDR1 and CDR2 sequences are KGHSH and LQKENI. This CDR3 comprises 14 residues. This chain's CDR3 is CASSSGTLNTEAFF. As DNA, the CDR3 is TGTGCCAGCTCATCCGGGACGTTGAACACTGAAGCTTTCTTT.

The J gene is TRBJ2-2, the V gene TRBV30; D might be TRBD2 (6 bases). Trimming cost V 5 bases and J 0 bases, with 13 bases left between them. The CDR3 is 15 amino acids. Germline V gene data show CDR1 as GTSNPN and CDR2 as SVGIG (reference sequence). CDR3 loop: CAWDRGTANTGELFF. CDR3 nucleotides: TGTGCCTGGGACCGGGGGACGGCGAACACCGGGGAGCTGTTTTTT. Using reference TRBV30 and TRBJ2-2 for the parts outside the CDR3, the full variable domain is SQTIHQWPATLVQPVGSPLSLECTVEGTSNPNLYWYRQAAGRGLQLLFYSVGIGQISSEVPQNLSASRPQDRQFILSSKKLLLSDSGFYLCAWDRGTANTGELFFGEGSRLTVL.

The rearrangement links TRBV3-1 (or the pseudogene TRBV3-2) to TRBJ1-2; possibly TRBD1 for D (6 bases). Germline V gene sequence: CDR1 LGHDT, CDR2 YNNKEL (reference sequence). V gave up 4 bases and J gave up 4 bases, with 13 bases separating them. The CDR3 consists of 14 residues. This chain's CDR3 is CASSPGAGAYGYTF. CDR3 nucleotides: TGTGCCAGCAGCCCCGGGGCGGGGGCCTATGGCTACACCTTC.